Below are 7 T cell receptor beta chains sequenced from a single sample in a study of human T cells and chemical hapten exposure. A single record per CDR3 protein comes from TCRdb applying MiXCR to the RACE reads. The table records tens of thousands of distinct CDR3 sequences, 9.5% to 15% of them present only once. Noted time point: pre-sensitization, week 0. Treatment noted: therapeutic diphenylcyclopropenone sensitization with weekly scalp DPC. This sample comprised whole blood, obtained in connection with sensitization to the hapten diphenylcyclopropenone (DPC). All receptors derive from a woman aged 30 to 39 with alopecia areata. Some clones in this sample may be carry-over from other donors' samples.

This clonotype was detected many times. The chain has TRBV20-1 and TRBJ1-5; D is perhaps TRBD1 (5 bases). Trimming took 3 bases from V and 1 from J, leaving 7 bases between them. The CDR3 consists of 13 residues. The germline CDR1 and CDR2 sequences are DFQATT and SNEGSKA (reference sequence). CDR3 sequence: CSARKGSNQPQHF. The CDR3 bases are TGCAGTGCTAGGAAGGGGAGCAATCAGCCCCAGCATTTT.

CDR3: CASSVPFAGHAYEQYF. The CDR3 region has the DNA TGTGCCAGCAGCGTCCCCTTTGCGGGACATGCCTACGAGCAGTACTTC. The chain couples TRBV9 to TRBJ2-7; either TRBD1 or TRBD2 may fit D (6 bases each). Germline V gene sequence: CDR1 SGDLS, CDR2 YYNGEE. Between the trimmed V and J ends, which lost 2 bases and 2 bases, there was a span of 17 bases. The CDR3 spans 16 residues.

This clonotype was seen many times. The J gene is TRBJ2-5, the V gene TRBV11-2, with TRBD1 matching over 7 bases. The CDR3 extends over 13 amino acids. CDR1 SGHAT and CDR2 FQNNGV come from the germline V gene. With 7 bases clipped from V and 3 bases from J, the junction kept 5 bases outside the gene matches. In DNA form, the CDR3 reads TGTGCCAGCAACAAAGACAGGGAAGAGACCCAGTACTTC. Encoded protein: CASNKDREETQYF.

The gene calls are TRBV11-2 and TRBJ2-4; tentative D call: TRBD2 (5 bases). Germline V gene data show CDR1 as SGHAT and CDR2 as FQNNGV. This CDR3 spans 19 amino acids. V was shortened by 5 bases and J by 0 bases, with 23 bases between the two germline ends. CDR3 region: CASSPDSGRGLIAKNIQYF. CDR3 sequence (DNA): TGTGCCAGCAGCCCCGATAGTGGGAGAGGACTTATAGCCAAAAACATTCAGTACTTC.

The rearrangement uses TRBV20-1 and TRBJ2-2; a possible D gene is TRBD2 (6 bases). CDR3 length: 14 amino acids. CDR1 DFQATT and CDR2 SNEGSKA come from the germline V gene (reference sequence). V lost 3 bases and J lost 5, with 13 bases in between. The CDR3 sequence is CSASGSWLTGELFF. The CDR3 coding sequence is TGCAGTGCTAGCGGGAGTTGGCTTACCGGGGAGCTGTTTTTT.

This chain uses TRBV20-1 with TRBJ2-5, with 13 bases aligning to TRBD2. The germline V gene has CDR1 DFQATT and CDR2 SNEGSKA (reference sequence). The CDR3 extends over 16 amino acids. With 3 bases clipped from V and 5 bases from J, the junction kept 9 bases outside the gene matches. The CDR3 reads CSASRGLAGLLETQYF. The CDR3 nucleotides are TGCAGTGCTAGCCGGGGACTAGCGGGATTGCTGGAGACCCAGTACTTC.

The chain combines TRBV27 with TRBJ2-7; D perhaps matches TRBD1 (6 bases). CDR1 is MNHEY and CDR2 is SMNVEV in the germline V gene (reference sequence). The CDR3 covers 14 residues. Trimming shortened V by 5 bases and J by 2 bases, and 13 bases separated the two germline ends. In DNA form, the CDR3 reads TGTGCCAGCAGTCTCCAGTGGGGGCCCTACGAGCAGTACTTC. Translated, it gives CASSLQWGPYEQYF.